The 15 T cell receptor beta chains below were found in one sample sequenced in a study of control samples from healthy donors and cancer patients. Method: immunoSEQ multiplex PCR; TCRdb's copy keeps in-frame clones and lacks some. The sample gives fewer than 200,000 clones, nearly 96% of which show up once; 1% is in the top ten. Sequenced: blood. The receptor source for this set is a young woman in good health.

The chain couples TRBV6-2 or TRBV6-3 to TRBJ2-7; D is ambiguous. CDR3 size: 13 residues. The V end was cut by 2 bases, the J end by 0 bases, with 5 bases between. Germline-derived CDR1 and CDR2 are MNHEY and SVGEGT. The CDR3 loop is CASSYLGSYEQYF. CDR3 bases: TGTGCCAGCAGTTACCTGGGCTCCTACGAGCAGTACTTC.

This chain connects TRBV30 to TRBJ1-3, with a weak D call TRBD1 (6 bases). Germline CDR1 is GTSNPN and CDR2 is SVGIG (reference sequence). The CDR3 runs 14 residues. V was shortened by 0 bases and J by 5 bases, with 11 bases between the two germline ends. The CDR3 protein is CAWSVQGGRNTIYF. CDR3 coding DNA: TGTGCCTGGAGTGTACAGGGCGGGAGAAACACCATATATTTT. Supplemented by reference TRBV30 and TRBJ1-3, the full variable domain reads SQTIHQWPATLVQPVGSPLSLECTVEGTSNPNLYWYRQAAGRGLQLLFYSVGIGQISSEVPQNLSASRPQDRQFILSSKKLLLSDSGFYLCAWSVQGGRNTIYFGEGSWLTVV.

The J gene is TRBJ1-6, the V gene TRBV27; D gene unclear. The CDR3 loop spans 13 amino acids. The V end lost 7 bases, the J end lost 8 bases, and 12 bases lay between the germline ends. In germline, CDR1 is MNHEY, CDR2 SMNVEV (reference sequence). CDR3 region: CASKVIGDSPLHF. The CDR3, as DNA: TGTGCCAGCAAGGTAATTGGAGATTCACCCCTCCACTTT.

The chain joins TRBV5-1 to TRBJ1-1; D is possibly TRBD1 (6 bases). Germline loops: CDR1 SGHRS, CDR2 YFSETQ. CDR3 size: 14 residues. Trimming shortened V by 4 bases and J by 0 bases, and 10 bases separated the two germline ends. CDR3 region: CASSPGAMNTEAFF. In DNA form, the CDR3 reads TGCGCCAGCAGCCCGGGGGCCATGAACACTGAAGCTTTCTTT.

This chain connects TRBV6-6 to TRBJ1-6; no reliable D call. Germline-derived CDR1 and CDR2 are MNHNY and SVGAGI (reference sequence). CDR3 length: 12 residues. Trimming took 0 bases from V and 15 from J, leaving 9 bases between them. CDR3 sequence (DNA): TGTGCCAGCAGTTACTCGAATGGCAACCTCCACTTT. This translates into CASSYSNGNLHF.

The chain combines TRBV5-1 with TRBJ2-3; no reliable D call. The CDR3 extends over 15 amino acids. The V gene lost 1 base and the J gene lost 0 bases, with 9 bases spanning the gap. Germline V gene sequence: CDR1 SGHRS, CDR2 YFSETQ. The DNA for the CDR3 is TGCGCCAGCAGCTTGTATCCCCCTAGCACAGATACGCAGTATTTT. Encoded protein: CASSLYPPSTDTQYF.

V gene TRBV5-4 combines with J gene TRBJ1-1, with D tentatively TRBD1 (5 bases). This CDR3 contains 13 residues. V dropped 4 bases and J dropped 5 bases, with 12 bases sitting between them. Germline lookup yields CDR1 SGHNT and CDR2 YYREEE (reference sequence). Here the CDR3 DNA reads TGTGCCAGCAGCGCCTACCAGGGTACTGAAGCTTTCTTT. Translation: CASSAYQGTEAFF.

The chain couples TRBV30 to TRBJ1-4; a possible D gene is TRBD1 (6 bases). Germline CDR1 GTSNPN, CDR2 SVGIG (reference sequence). CDR3 size: 16 residues. The V gene lost 3 bases and the J gene lost 8 bases, with 22 bases spanning the gap. Written as DNA, the CDR3 is TGTGCCTGGAGCTCCAGCCCGTGGCAGGGGTACGAAAAACTGTTTTTT. It yields the protein CAWSSSPWQGYEKLFF.

The chain uses TRBV18 and TRBJ1-5; D possibly corresponds to TRBD1 (5 bases). V was clipped by 4 bases and J by 1 base, with 17 bases between them. Germline CDR1 and CDR2: KGHSH and LQKENI. The CDR3 contains 17 residues. The CDR3 nucleotides read TGTGCCAGCTCACTTCAGGGAGGGGAAGACAGCAATCAGCCCCAGCATTTT. It is translated as CASSLQGGEDSNQPQHF. The whole variable domain, filled in from reference TRBV18 and TRBJ1-5, reads NAGVMQNPRHLVRRRGQEARLRCSPMKGHSHVYWYRQLPEEGLKFMVYLQKENIIDESGMPKERFSAEFPKEGPSILRIQQVVRGDSAAYFCASSLQGGEDSNQPQHFGDGTRLSIL.

The table lists this clone with a count of one. The CDR3 DNA follows: TGTGCCAGCAGCCAAGAGGAGACTAGCGTTAACGAGCAGTACTTC. This gives the protein CASSQEETSVNEQYF. J is TRBJ2-7 and V is TRBV4-2; 8 bases fit TRBD2. Germline assignment: CDR1 LGHNA and CDR2 YNFKEQ. The CDR3 totals 15 residues. V shed 0 bases, J shed 5 bases, and the junction held 6 bases outside the gene matches.

The J gene is TRBJ2-7, the V gene TRBV21-1; the D call in the table, TRBD2, was not verified against the DNA. TRBV21-1 represents a pseudogene. This CDR3 region has 19 residues. Here the CDR3 reads CASSKGRRDAGTDSYEQYF. The DNA of the CDR3 is TGTGCCAGCAGCAAAGGAAGGAGGGATGCCGGGACGGATTCCTACGAGCAGTACTTC.

V usage is TRBV10-2 and J usage is TRBJ1-3; the D is unclear. V gave up 0 bases and J gave up 11 bases, with 11 bases separating them. The CDR3 contains 13 residues. In germline, CDR1 is WSHSY, CDR2 SAAADI. CDR3 amino acids: CASSESPVLAIYF. The CDR3 coding sequence is TGCGCCAGCAGTGAGTCCCCGGTACTCGCCATATATTTT.

The V call is TRBV6-5, the J call TRBJ2-3, with no clear D. The CDR3 sequence is 13 residues long. CDR1 and CDR2 (germline): MNHEY, SVGAGI. Trimming cost V 5 bases and J 1 base, with 7 bases left between them. This CDR3 is CASSIPGTDTQYF. CDR3 nucleotide sequence: TGTGCCAGCAGTATCCCGGGCACAGATACGCAGTATTTT.

CDR3 amino acids: CASSYLDLSYEQYF. Here the CDR3 DNA reads TGTGCCAGCAGTTACCTTGACCTCTCCTACGAGCAGTACTTC. The chain employs TRBV6-2 or TRBV6-3 and TRBJ2-7; the D is unclear. The CDR3 runs to 14 residues. Per germline, CDR1 MNHEY and CDR2 SVGEGT. Trimming left V 2 bases short and J 0 bases short, with 8 bases between.

CDR3 bases: TGTGCCAGCAGCCCCCGCGGGGAGGCCTTCTACGAGCAGTACTTC. Protein product: CASSPRGEAFYEQYF. The chain employs TRBV7-6 and TRBJ2-7, with a possible D match to TRBD2 (6 bases). Germline values: CDR1 SGHVS, CDR2 FNYEAQ. The ends were cut back, 5 bases at V and 3 bases at J, with 17 bases in the middle. This CDR3 is 15 amino acids long. Looking up the rest from reference TRBV7-6 and TRBJ2-7 gives the full variable domain: GAGVSQSPRYKVTKRGQDVALRCDPISGHVSLYWYRQALGQGPEFLTYFNYEAQQDKSGLPNDRFSAERPEGSISTLTIQRTEQRDSAMYRCASSPRGEAFYEQYFGPGTRLTVT.